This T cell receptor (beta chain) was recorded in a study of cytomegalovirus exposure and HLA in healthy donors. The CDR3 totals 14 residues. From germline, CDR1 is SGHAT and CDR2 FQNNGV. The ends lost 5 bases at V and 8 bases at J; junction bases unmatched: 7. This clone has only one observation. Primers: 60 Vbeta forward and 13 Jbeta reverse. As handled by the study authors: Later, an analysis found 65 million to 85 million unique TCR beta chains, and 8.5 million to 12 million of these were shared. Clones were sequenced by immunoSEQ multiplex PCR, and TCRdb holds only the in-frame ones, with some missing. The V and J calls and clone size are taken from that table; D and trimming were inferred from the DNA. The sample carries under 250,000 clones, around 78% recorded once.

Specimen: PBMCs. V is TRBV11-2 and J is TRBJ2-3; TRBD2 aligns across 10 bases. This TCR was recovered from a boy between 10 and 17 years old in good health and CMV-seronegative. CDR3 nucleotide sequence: TGTGCCAGCAGCCAGTCGTCTAGCGGGGGTACGCAGTATTTT. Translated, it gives CASSQSSSGGTQYF.